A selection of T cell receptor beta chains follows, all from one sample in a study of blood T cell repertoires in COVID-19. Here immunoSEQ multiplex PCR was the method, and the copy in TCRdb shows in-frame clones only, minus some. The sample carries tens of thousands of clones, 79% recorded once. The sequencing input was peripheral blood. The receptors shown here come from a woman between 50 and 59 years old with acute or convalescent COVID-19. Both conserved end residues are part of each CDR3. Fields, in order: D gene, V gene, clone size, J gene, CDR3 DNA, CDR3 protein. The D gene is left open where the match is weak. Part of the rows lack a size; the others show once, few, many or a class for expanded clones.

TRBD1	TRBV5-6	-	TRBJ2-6	TGTGCCAGCAGCTTAATAACAGGGGATGGGGCCAACGTCCTGACTTTC	CASSLITGDGANVLTF
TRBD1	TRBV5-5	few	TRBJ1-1	TGTGCCAGCAGCTCCGTCTACAGGGGTTCTGAAGCTTTCTTT	CASSSVYRGSEAFF
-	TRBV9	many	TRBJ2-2	TGTGCCAGCAGCGTAGTCGAGGTCCCGAACACCGGGGAGCTGTTTTTT	CASSVVEVPNTGELFF
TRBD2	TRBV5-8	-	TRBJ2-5	TGTGCCAGCAGCTTGACGAAGACTAGCGGGAGGGACTTC	CASSLTKTSGRDF
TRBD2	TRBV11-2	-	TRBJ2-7	TGTGCCAGCAGCTTAAGACCGGGACTAGCGGGAGGTTTCTACGAGCAGTACTTC	CASSLRPGLAGGFYEQYF
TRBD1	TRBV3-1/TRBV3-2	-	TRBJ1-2	TGTGCCAGCAGCTCCACCGCGGACAGGGAAAACTATGGCTACACCTTC	CASSSTADRENYGYTF
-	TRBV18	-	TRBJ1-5	TGTGCCAGCTCACCACCCGGAGGAGCTGGTCAGCCCCAGCATTTT	CASSPPGGAGQPQHF
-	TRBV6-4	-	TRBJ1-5	TGTGCCAGCAGGCAAATCGGGGGGCGATTTCCCAATCAGCCCCAGCATTTT	CASRQIGGRFPNQPQHF
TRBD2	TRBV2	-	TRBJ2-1	TGTGCCAGCAGCGCGGGACTAGAGCAGTTCTTC	CASSAGLEQFF
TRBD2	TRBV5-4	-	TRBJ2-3	TGTGCCAGCAGCCCGCGGACTAGCTCTAAGGGTTTGTCAGATACGCAGTATTTT	CASSPRTSSKGLSDTQYF
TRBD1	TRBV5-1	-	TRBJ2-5	TGCGCCAGCAGCTTGGGCGGGACAGGGGTAGAGACCCAGTACTTC	CASSLGGTGVETQYF
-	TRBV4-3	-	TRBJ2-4	TGCGCCAGCAGCCCCGACAGGTTCTCTGCCAAAAACATTCAGTACTTC	CASSPDRFSAKNIQYF
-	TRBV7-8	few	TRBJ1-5	TGTGCCAGCAGCCGCGCCATAGGACAGACAGATAATCAGCCCCAGCATTTT	CASSRAIGQTDNQPQHF
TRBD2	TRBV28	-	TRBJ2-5	TGTGCCAGCAGTTTAGGGGCTAGCGGGAGTCAGGAGACCCAGTACTTC	CASSLGASGSQETQYF
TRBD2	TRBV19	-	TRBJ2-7	TGTGCCAGCACCCCCACTAGCGGGAGTGTTGAGCAGTACTTC	CASTPTSGSVEQYF
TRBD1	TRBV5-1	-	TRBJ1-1	TGCGCCAGCAGCTGGACCCTAGACAGGGACCCCGAAGCTTTCTTT	CASSWTLDRDPEAFF
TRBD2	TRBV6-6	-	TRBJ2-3	TGTGCCAGCAGTTTTAGCGGGGGGGTGGGAGATACGCAGTATTTT	CASSFSGGVGDTQYF
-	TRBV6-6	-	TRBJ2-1	TGTGCCAGCAGTTACGTGACAGGATCCTACAATGAGCAGTTCTTC	CASSYVTGSYNEQFF
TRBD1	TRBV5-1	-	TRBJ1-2	TGCGCCAGCAGCCAGGGACAGGGGGATGGCTACACCTTC	CASSQGQGDGYTF
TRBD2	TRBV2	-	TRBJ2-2	TGTGCCAGCAGTGAAGCGGGCGGGGGAAGAGCCGGGGAGCTGTTTTTT	CASSEAGGGRAGELFF
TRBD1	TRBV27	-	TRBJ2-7	TGTGCCAGCAGAAATCACGCCGGGACAGGGGACGAGCAGTACTTC	CASRNHAGTGDEQYF
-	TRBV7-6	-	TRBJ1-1	TGTGCCAGCAGCTGGAGCGAGAACACTGAAGCTTTCTTT	CASSWSENTEAFF
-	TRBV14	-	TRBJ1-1	TGTGCCAGCAGCCAAGATTCAGGGGAAAACACTGAAGCTTTCTTT	CASSQDSGENTEAFF
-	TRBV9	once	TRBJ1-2	TGTGCCAGCACCAAAGACATTTTAGCTAACTATGGCTACACCTTC	CASTKDILANYGYTF